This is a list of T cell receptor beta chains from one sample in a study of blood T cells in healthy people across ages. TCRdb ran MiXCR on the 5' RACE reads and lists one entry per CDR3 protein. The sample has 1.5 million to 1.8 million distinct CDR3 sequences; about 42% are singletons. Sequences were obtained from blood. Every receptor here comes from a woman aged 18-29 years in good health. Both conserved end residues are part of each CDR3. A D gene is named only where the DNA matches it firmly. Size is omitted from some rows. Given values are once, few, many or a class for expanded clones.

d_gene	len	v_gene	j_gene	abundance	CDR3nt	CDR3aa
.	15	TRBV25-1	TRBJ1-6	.	TGTGCCAGCAGTGACTGGGCCCGCGGCAATTCACCCCTCCACTTT	CASSDWARGNSPLHF
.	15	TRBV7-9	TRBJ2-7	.	TGTGCCAGCAGCTCAGAGAGGGACGTCTCCTACGAGCAGTACTTC	CASSSERDVSYEQYF
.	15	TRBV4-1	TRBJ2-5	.	TGCGCCAGCAGCCAAGAAGGGCAGAACCAAGAGACCCAGTACTTC	CASSQEGQNQETQYF
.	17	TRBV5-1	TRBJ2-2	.	TGCGCCAGCAGCCTTTCCTCCCCAGCGGTGAACACCGGGGAGCTGTTTTTT	CASSLSSPAVNTGELFF
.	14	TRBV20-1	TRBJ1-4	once	TGCAGTGCTAGAGCGGACAGCTTCGGGAGGATACTGTTTTTT	CSARADSFGRILFF
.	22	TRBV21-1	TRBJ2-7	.	.	CASSNSTGLLRAVLQGYYEQYF
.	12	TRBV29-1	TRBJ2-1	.	TGCAGCGTTGCGAGGCAGGCCAATGAGCAGTTCTTC	CSVARQANEQFF
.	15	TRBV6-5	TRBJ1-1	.	TGTGCCAGCAGTGTAACGGGACGCCAAAACACTGAAGCTTTCTTT	CASSVTGRQNTEAFF
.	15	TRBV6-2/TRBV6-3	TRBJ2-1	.	TGTGCCAGCAGCCTCCTCCGGGACACAGACAATGAGCAGTTCTTC	CASSLLRDTDNEQFF
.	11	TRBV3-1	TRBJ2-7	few	TGTGCCAGCAGCCAAGGTTTCGAGCAGTACTTC	CASSQGFEQYF
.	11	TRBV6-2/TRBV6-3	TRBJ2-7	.	TGTGCCAGCGCATGGGCGACCGAGCAGTACTTC	CASAWATEQYF
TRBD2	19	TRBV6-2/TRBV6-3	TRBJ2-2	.	TGCGCCAGCAGACGTGCGGGACTAGCGGGGGGCACGAACACCGGGGAGCTGTTTTTT	CASRRAGLAGGTNTGELFF
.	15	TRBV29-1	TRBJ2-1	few	TGCAGCGTTGGGGGATTCCCTGGCTCCTACAATGAGCAGTTCTTC	CSVGGFPGSYNEQFF
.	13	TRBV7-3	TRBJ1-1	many	TGTGCCAGCAGCCGGACAACGAACACTGAAGCTTTCTTT	CASSRTTNTEAFF
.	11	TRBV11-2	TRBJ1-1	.	TGTGCCAGCTTGGACACCACTGAAGCTTTCTTT	CASLDTTEAFF
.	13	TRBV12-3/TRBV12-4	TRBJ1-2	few	TGTGCCAGCAGTTTAAACTCGGGGGGTGGCTACACCTTC	CASSLNSGGGYTF
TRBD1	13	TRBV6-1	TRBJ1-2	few	TGTGCCAGCAGTGAAAAGGGGGCCGAGGGCTACACCTTC	CASSEKGAEGYTF
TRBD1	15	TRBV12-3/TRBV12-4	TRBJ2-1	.	TGTGCCAGCAGTTTGTACAGGGGGCAAGGGAATGAGCAGTTCTTC	CASSLYRGQGNEQFF
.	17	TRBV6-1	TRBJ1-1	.	TGTGCCAGCAGTGATCGTATCAGAAGAATTACGAACACTGAAGCTTTCTTT	CASSDRIRRITNTEAFF
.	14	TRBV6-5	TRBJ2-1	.	TGTGCCAGCAGTCCGGGACCCCTCAGCAATGAGCAGTTCTTC	CASSPGPLSNEQFF
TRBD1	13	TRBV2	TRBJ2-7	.	TGTGCCAGCACAACAGGGGGCTCCTACGAGCAGTACTTC	CASTTGGSYEQYF
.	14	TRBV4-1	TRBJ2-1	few	TGCGCCAGCAGCCTAGCCCCATCCGACAATGAGCAGTTCTTC	CASSLAPSDNEQFF
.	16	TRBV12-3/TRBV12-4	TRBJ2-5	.	TGTGCCAGCAGGGCCCGGCCGGGGACCTCCTACAATGAGCAGTACTTC	CASRARPGTSYNEQYF
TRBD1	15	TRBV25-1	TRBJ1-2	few	TGTGCCAGCAGTGCGGACAGGGGGAGGAACTATGGCTACACCTTC	CASSADRGRNYGYTF
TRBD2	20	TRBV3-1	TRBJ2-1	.	TGTGCCAGCAGCCTTCGGACTAGCGGGGGCCCTGTGCGCTCCTACAATGAGCAGTTCTTC	CASSLRTSGGPVRSYNEQFF
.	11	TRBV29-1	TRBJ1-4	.	TGCAGCATTGCCGATAATGAAAAACTGTTTTTT	CSIADNEKLFF
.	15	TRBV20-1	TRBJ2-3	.	TGCAGTGCTAGAATCGCCAGGGGAACATCAGATACGCAGTATTTT	CSARIARGTSDTQYF
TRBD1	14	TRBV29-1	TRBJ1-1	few	TGCAGCGTCTATCTCGACAGGGGGGTCACTGAAGCTTTCTTT	CSVYLDRGVTEAFF
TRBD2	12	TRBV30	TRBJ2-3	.	TGTGCCTGGAGTCCGGGACTAAATACGCAGTATTTT	CAWSPGLNTQYF
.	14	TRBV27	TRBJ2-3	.	TGTGCCAGCAGCCGAAGGGTAGCAACAGATACGCAGTATTTT	CASSRRVATDTQYF
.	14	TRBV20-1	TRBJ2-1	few	TGCAGTGCTAGGGCACCCACGGGACTTCGTGAGCAGTTCTTC	CSARAPTGLREQFF
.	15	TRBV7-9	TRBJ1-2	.	TGTGCCAGCAGCCTAGGGACCGATTCCATCTATGGCTACACCTTC	CASSLGTDSIYGYTF
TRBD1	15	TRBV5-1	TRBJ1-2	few	TGCGCCAGCAGCTCTCCGGGACAGGAGGTCTATGGCTACACCTTC	CASSSPGQEVYGYTF
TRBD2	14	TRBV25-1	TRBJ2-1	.	TGTGCCAGCATACCGGGAGGATCCTACAATGAGCAGTTCTTC	CASIPGGSYNEQFF
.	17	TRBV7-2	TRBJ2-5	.	TGTGCCAGCAGCCCTCATCTTCCCTCTCGGGGTTTGGAGACCCAGTACTTC	CASSPHLPSRGLETQYF
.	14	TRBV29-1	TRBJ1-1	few	TGCAGCGTTGAAGTTCGGGGGATGGTCACTGAAGCTTTCTTT	CSVEVRGMVTEAFF
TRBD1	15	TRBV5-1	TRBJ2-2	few	TGCGCCAGCAGATTGGAAGGCCAGGGGGCCGGGGAGCTGTTTTTT	CASRLEGQGAGELFF
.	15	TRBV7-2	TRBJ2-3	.	TGTGCCAGCAGCTTAGTTGGGAGCCGCACAGATACGCAGTATTTT	CASSLVGSRTDTQYF
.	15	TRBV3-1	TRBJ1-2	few	TGTGCCAGCAGCCAAGTTGGCAGCTGGAACTATGGCTACACCTTC	CASSQVGSWNYGYTF
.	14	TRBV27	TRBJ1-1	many	TGTGCCAGCAGTTTACAGGGCTGGAACACTGAAGCTTTCTTT	CASSLQGWNTEAFF
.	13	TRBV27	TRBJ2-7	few	TGTGCCAGCAGTTTAAGCCTAGCTTGGGAGCAGTACTTC	CASSLSLAWEQYF
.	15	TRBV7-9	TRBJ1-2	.	TGTGCCAGCAGCGACGGCCCCCCCAGGGCCTATGGCTACACCTTC	CASSDGPPRAYGYTF
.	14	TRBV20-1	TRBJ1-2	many	TGCAGTGCTCGAAGGCAGATACTTATGGAGGGCTACACCTTC	CSARRQILMEGYTF